This TCR beta chain was captured by sequencing in a study of blood T cell repertoires in COVID-19. Original data processing: How many nucleated cells were present was estimated from reference gene primer amplification. Assay used: immunoSEQ multiplex PCR; TCRdb lists only in-frame clones, some missing. Clone size and V and J calls were adopted from that table, with D and trimming inferred from the DNA. This sample carries about 360,000 clones, around 84% of them seen once, and the ten largest clones take around 1.1%. The CDR3 length is 14 residues. The V and J ends lost 5 bases and 4 bases, in that order; junction bases with no gene match: 7. Looked up from germline, CDR1 is SQVTM and CDR2 is ANQGSEA.

The sequenced sample was peripheral blood. The TCR sequence derives from a human donor with acute or convalescent COVID-19. The donor label of this sample is uncertain. This rearrangement joins TRBV29-1 to TRBJ1-2, with TRBD1 matching 10 bases. The CDR3 DNA follows: TGCAGCGTTTCCGGGGGACAGGGGACCTATGGCTACACCTTC. Protein product: CSVSGGQGTYGYTF.